These T cell receptor beta chains were read from a single sample in a study of CD8 T cells in ankylosing spondylitis. TCRdb analysed the 5' RACE reads with MiXCR anew, one entry per CDR3 protein. The sample consists of about 800,000 distinct CDR3 sequences, approximately 10% of them appearing once. The sequencing input was blood, either unsorted or a sorted T cell fraction (not recorded which). Receptors were obtained from a male donor with ankylosing spondylitis. The CDR3 runs from the conserved cysteine through the conserved F or W. Each record gives: D gene, V gene, clone size, J gene, CDR3 DNA, CDR3 protein. D genes are given only for firm matches. Not every row has a clone size; where given, it reads once, few, many or a size class.

d_call: TRBD1
v_call: TRBV3-1
clone_size: .
j_call: TRBJ1-2
cdr3_nt: TGTGCCAGCAGCCAAGCTAGGACAGGGCAAGGCTACACCTTC
cdr3_aa: CASSQARTGQGYTF

d_call: .
v_call: TRBV3-1
clone_size: few
j_call: TRBJ1-1
cdr3_nt: TGTGCCAGCAGCCAAGCGGCAGGGGTGGATGAAGCTTTCTTT
cdr3_aa: CASSQAAGVDEAFF

d_call: .
v_call: TRBV6-5
clone_size: many
j_call: TRBJ2-7
cdr3_nt: TGTGCCAGCAGTTACTCGAGGTGGGACTACGAGCAGTACTTC
cdr3_aa: CASSYSRWDYEQYF

d_call: TRBD2
v_call: TRBV11-1
clone_size: .
j_call: TRBJ2-7
cdr3_nt: TGTGCCAGCAGTCCTTATAGTAGCGGGACCTACGAGCAGTACTTC
cdr3_aa: CASSPYSSGTYEQYF

d_call: .
v_call: TRBV6-1
clone_size: .
j_call: TRBJ2-1
cdr3_nt: TGTGCCAGCAGTAGACGGGCGGCGAACAATGAGCAGTTCTTC
cdr3_aa: CASSRRAANNEQFF

d_call: TRBD1
v_call: TRBV28
clone_size: .
j_call: TRBJ1-1
cdr3_nt: TGTGCCAGCAGTATTACCGGGACAGGGAACACTGAAGCTTTCTTT
cdr3_aa: CASSITGTGNTEAFF

d_call: .
v_call: TRBV5-1
clone_size: .
j_call: TRBJ2-2
cdr3_nt: TGCGCCAGCAGCTCCTTAACAGGGATGAACGGGGAGCTGTTTTTT
cdr3_aa: CASSSLTGMNGELFF

d_call: .
v_call: TRBV5-1
clone_size: once
j_call: TRBJ2-2
cdr3_nt: TGCGCCAGCAGCCCCAACCCCGGGGCCGGGGAGCTGTTTTTT
cdr3_aa: CASSPNPGAGELFF

d_call: TRBD2
v_call: TRBV5-1
clone_size: .
j_call: TRBJ2-5
cdr3_nt: TGCGCCAGCAGCATAGGGGCAGCGGGAGAAAAGACCCAGTACTTC
cdr3_aa: CASSIGAAGEKTQYF

d_call: .
v_call: TRBV5-1
clone_size: .
j_call: TRBJ1-6
cdr3_nt: TGCGCCAGCAGCTTGCCCCGGGGACCCCTCCACTTT
cdr3_aa: CASSLPRGPLHF

d_call: .
v_call: TRBV4-2
clone_size: few
j_call: TRBJ1-5
cdr3_nt: TGTGCCAGCAGCCAATACAGGGTGAGCAATCAGCCCCAGCATTTT
cdr3_aa: CASSQYRVSNQPQHF

d_call: .
v_call: TRBV6-2/TRBV6-3
clone_size: few
j_call: TRBJ1-5
cdr3_nt: TGTGCCAGCAGCTCTCGGACAGCCATAGCTCAGCCCCAGCATTTT
cdr3_aa: CASSSRTAIAQPQHF

d_call: TRBD1
v_call: TRBV5-6
clone_size: many
j_call: TRBJ1-1
cdr3_nt: TGTGCCAGCAGCCTTCGGACAGGGGACGGGAACACTGAAGCTTTCTTT
cdr3_aa: CASSLRTGDGNTEAFF

d_call: .
v_call: TRBV6-1
clone_size: few
j_call: TRBJ2-1
cdr3_nt: TGTGCCAGCAGACGATCTATGCCTTGGAATGAGCAGTTCTTC
cdr3_aa: CASRRSMPWNEQFF

d_call: .
v_call: TRBV12-3/TRBV12-4
clone_size: few
j_call: TRBJ2-4
cdr3_nt: TGTGCCAGCAGTTTATGGCAGGGTACTGACATTCAGTACTTC
cdr3_aa: CASSLWQGTDIQYF

d_call: .
v_call: TRBV7-6
clone_size: few
j_call: TRBJ1-6
cdr3_nt: TGTGCCAGCAGCTTTGGGTCTGTCGGATCACCCCTCCACTTT
cdr3_aa: CASSFGSVGSPLHF

d_call: TRBD2
v_call: TRBV7-4
clone_size: many
j_call: TRBJ2-7
cdr3_nt: TGTGCCAGCAGCTCGGGACTAGCGGGAGGGCCCCTCTACGAGCAGTACTTC
cdr3_aa: CASSSGLAGGPLYEQYF

d_call: TRBD2
v_call: TRBV6-2/TRBV6-3
clone_size: many
j_call: TRBJ2-1
cdr3_nt: TGTGCCAGCAGACGAACCGGGACTAGCAACAATGAGCAGTTCTTC
cdr3_aa: CASRRTGTSNNEQFF

d_call: TRBD1
v_call: TRBV5-1
clone_size: many
j_call: TRBJ2-1
cdr3_nt: TGCGCCAGCAGCTCCCAGGGACAGAACAATGAGCAGTTCTTC
cdr3_aa: CASSSQGQNNEQFF

d_call: .
v_call: TRBV6-2/TRBV6-3
clone_size: .
j_call: TRBJ1-2
cdr3_nt: TGTGCCAGCACCGACCGGACGAATCGGGGCTACACCTTC
cdr3_aa: CASTDRTNRGYTF

d_call: .
v_call: TRBV5-1
clone_size: .
j_call: TRBJ2-1
cdr3_nt: TGCGCCAGCAGCCAAGACCCCGCCGGGCCCTACAATGAGCAGTTCTTC
cdr3_aa: CASSQDPAGPYNEQFF

d_call: .
v_call: TRBV6-5
clone_size: few
j_call: TRBJ2-3
cdr3_nt: TGTGCCAGCAGTTACTCTGGTTCAGATACGCAGTATTTT
cdr3_aa: CASSYSGSDTQYF

d_call: .
v_call: TRBV20-1
clone_size: many
j_call: TRBJ2-1
cdr3_nt: TGCAGTGCTCGGAAAGTGACTAGAGCCTACAATGAGCAGTTCTTC
cdr3_aa: CSARKVTRAYNEQFF

d_call: .
v_call: TRBV7-2
clone_size: .
j_call: TRBJ2-3
cdr3_nt: TGTGCCAGCACTCAAGAGACTAGCACAGATACGCAGTATTTT
cdr3_aa: CASTQETSTDTQYF

d_call: .
v_call: TRBV27
clone_size: .
j_call: TRBJ2-1
cdr3_nt: TGTGCCAGCAGTTTCGTGAAGGGGCACAGCAATGAGCAGTTCTTC
cdr3_aa: CASSFVKGHSNEQFF

d_call: TRBD1
v_call: TRBV20-1
clone_size: .
j_call: TRBJ1-6
cdr3_nt: TGCAGTGTCTTTACCCCGGGACAGGGTTATAATTCACCCCTCCACTTT
cdr3_aa: CSVFTPGQGYNSPLHF

d_call: TRBD2
v_call: TRBV11-2
clone_size: .
j_call: TRBJ2-7
cdr3_nt: TGTGCCAGCAGCTTTAGATCTAGCGGGGCTATATACGAGCAGTACTTC
cdr3_aa: CASSFRSSGAIYEQYF

d_call: .
v_call: TRBV18
clone_size: few
j_call: TRBJ2-7
cdr3_nt: TGTGCCAGCTCACCACTAGACGGAAGCTCCTACGAGCAGTACTTC
cdr3_aa: CASSPLDGSSYEQYF

d_call: .
v_call: TRBV5-1
clone_size: .
j_call: TRBJ2-2
cdr3_nt: TGCGCCAGCAGCTTGGTTGGGGATTCCGGGGAGCTGTTTTTT
cdr3_aa: CASSLVGDSGELFF

d_call: .
v_call: TRBV18
clone_size: .
j_call: TRBJ1-6
cdr3_nt: TGTGCCAGTGCGGAGGGGAGTAATTCACCCCTCCACTTT
cdr3_aa: CASAEGSNSPLHF

d_call: .
v_call: TRBV5-6
clone_size: few
j_call: TRBJ2-1
cdr3_nt: TGTGCCAGCAGCTTGGTTCTTCCGGGCTCCGAGCAGTTCTTC
cdr3_aa: CASSLVLPGSEQFF

d_call: .
v_call: TRBV5-4
clone_size: .
j_call: TRBJ1-1
cdr3_nt: TGTGCCAGCAGCCTATACAGTCATAACACTGAAGCTTTCTTT
cdr3_aa: CASSLYSHNTEAFF

d_call: .
v_call: TRBV20-1
clone_size: .
j_call: TRBJ2-2
cdr3_nt: TGCAGTGCTAGGAAGGGGACCGCGAACACCGGGGAGCTGTTTTTT
cdr3_aa: CSARKGTANTGELFF

d_call: .
v_call: TRBV20-1
clone_size: .
j_call: TRBJ2-7
cdr3_nt: TGCAGTGCTAGACCAACCGGACTCTACGAGCAGTACTTC
cdr3_aa: CSARPTGLYEQYF

d_call: .
v_call: TRBV28
clone_size: few
j_call: TRBJ1-2
cdr3_nt: TGTGCCAGCAGCCTCCCACACGAAACCCCTACCTATGGCTACACCTTC
cdr3_aa: CASSLPHETPTYGYTF

d_call: .
v_call: TRBV12-3/TRBV12-4
clone_size: few
j_call: TRBJ1-2
cdr3_nt: TGTGCCAGCAGTTCCTACAGGAAGTTTGGCGGCTACACCTTC
cdr3_aa: CASSSYRKFGGYTF

d_call: .
v_call: TRBV20-1
clone_size: many
j_call: TRBJ2-7
cdr3_nt: TGCAGTGCTAGGCGGCAGTACGAGCAGTACTTC
cdr3_aa: CSARRQYEQYF

d_call: .
v_call: TRBV6-5
clone_size: .
j_call: TRBJ2-5
cdr3_nt: TGTGCCAGCAGTTCGGAAAAATTGGAGACCCAGTACTTC
cdr3_aa: CASSSEKLETQYF

d_call: TRBD2
v_call: TRBV29-1
clone_size: few
j_call: TRBJ2-5
cdr3_nt: TGCAGCGTTGAAGACGGAGCGGGAGTGGCCCAAGAGACCCAGTACTTC
cdr3_aa: CSVEDGAGVAQETQYF

d_call: TRBD2
v_call: TRBV7-2
clone_size: few
j_call: TRBJ2-1
cdr3_nt: TGTGCCAGCAGCTTAGTCGCCCTAGCGGGGAACAATGAGCAGTTCTTC
cdr3_aa: CASSLVALAGNNEQFF

d_call: .
v_call: TRBV6-2/TRBV6-3
clone_size: few
j_call: TRBJ2-3
cdr3_nt: TGTGCCAGCAAAAGGCTAGCAGGAGATACGCAGTATTTT
cdr3_aa: CASKRLAGDTQYF

d_call: .
v_call: TRBV20-1
clone_size: many
j_call: TRBJ2-5
cdr3_nt: TGCAGTGCTACCAGACAGGTCCGGGAGACCCAGTACTTC
cdr3_aa: CSATRQVRETQYF

d_call: TRBD2
v_call: TRBV6-1
clone_size: few
j_call: TRBJ2-1
cdr3_nt: TGTGCCAGCAGTCGAGCGGGAGATCCCTACAATGAGCAGTTCTTC
cdr3_aa: CASSRAGDPYNEQFF

d_call: TRBD1
v_call: TRBV2
clone_size: .
j_call: TRBJ2-7
cdr3_nt: TGTGCCAGCAGTGAAGTAGACAGGGGCGAGCAGTACTTC
cdr3_aa: CASSEVDRGEQYF

d_call: .
v_call: TRBV7-6
clone_size: .
j_call: TRBJ1-5
cdr3_nt: TGTGCCAGCAGCTTAGCGCGGCGGAATAGCAATCAGCCCCAGCATTTT
cdr3_aa: CASSLARRNSNQPQHF

d_call: .
v_call: TRBV7-8
clone_size: .
j_call: TRBJ1-2
cdr3_nt: TGTGCCAGCAGCCCCCAAACATTGAGCGGCTACACCTTC
cdr3_aa: CASSPQTLSGYTF

d_call: .
v_call: TRBV29-1
clone_size: few
j_call: TRBJ1-4
cdr3_nt: TGCAGCGCCCAAGGAGCAACTAATGAAAAACTGTTTTTT
cdr3_aa: CSAQGATNEKLFF

d_call: .
v_call: TRBV18
clone_size: .
j_call: TRBJ2-2
cdr3_nt: TGTGCCAGCTCACCCCTCGAAGGCCAGCTGTTTTTT
cdr3_aa: CASSPLEGQLFF

d_call: .
v_call: TRBV6-4
clone_size: .
j_call: TRBJ2-3
cdr3_nt: TGTGCCAGCAGTGCGGCAGGTAGAGATACGCAGTATTTT
cdr3_aa: CASSAAGRDTQYF

d_call: .
v_call: TRBV5-1
clone_size: many
j_call: TRBJ1-3
cdr3_nt: TGCGCCAGCAGCTTGGGCCAGCTGAGCTCTGGAAACACCATATATTTT
cdr3_aa: CASSLGQLSSGNTIYF